There are many counts of the clone carrying this TCR beta chain. Its antigen is unknown. These data belong to a study of breast tumors, draining lymph nodes, adjacent tissues. Study-wide findings and caveats: Tumor repertoires ranked between lymph nodes and nontumor tissue in diversity, with V and J gene preferences. Data only fit, rather than demonstrated, lymph node origin of most tumor T cells.

The lymph nodes were axillary draining lymph nodes from breast cancer patients. TCRdb recomputed calls from the multiplex PCR reads with MiXCR, one row per CDR3 protein. The data contain approximately 250,000 distinct CDR3 sequences, under 40% of them singletons. V was pared by 7 bases and J by 2 bases, with 13 bases between. CDR1 and CDR2 (germline): MNHNY, SVGAGI (reference sequence). The CDR3 consists of 14 residues. The sequence was obtained from a female donor with breast cancer. Some clones in this sample may be carry-over from other donors' samples. Sequenced: axillary lymph node tissue. The chain recombines TRBV6-6 with TRBJ2-3, with D possibly matching TRBD2 (6 bases). CDR3 protein: CASTYGGSTDTQYF. CDR3 bases: TGTGCCAGCACCTACGGGGGTTCCACAGATACGCAGTATTTT.